One sample yielded the 3 T cell receptor beta chains listed below, sequenced in a study of yellow fever vaccine responses in identical twins (dated by TCRdb to 2017 to 2018). Library prep was done by RT-PCR. Sequencing used an Illumina HiSeq 2500. TCRdb reanalyzed the raw reads on its own, using fastp at Q25 for trimming and MiXCR for clone calling, and kept in-frame beta chains. Rows with one shared CDR3 protein collapse into an entry with the most common genes and DNA. The sample table records about 19,000 distinct CDR3 sequences; around 76% of these occur just once. Jointly, the top ten make up under 3% of the sample. The sample in question was T cells from blood (PBMCs), unsorted or a sorted subset (not recorded which), obtained before or after yellow fever vaccination (not recorded which). These receptors all come from a woman between 18 and 30 years old who received the yellow fever vaccine. Donor details come from another sample of the same person, matched by shared clones.

This chain uses TRBV20-1 with TRBJ1-5, with no clear D. This CDR3 is 14 amino acids long. CDR1 and CDR2 (germline): DFQATT, SNEGSKA (reference sequence). V was trimmed by 4 bases and J by 0 bases, leaving 10 bases between them. CDR3 in amino acids: CSAKARYSNQPQHF. The CDR3 DNA reads as TGCAGTGCTAAGGCCAGATATAGCAATCAGCCCCAGCATTTT.

The genes are TRBV15 and TRBJ2-1, with D uncertain. V lost 0 bases and J 9 bases, leaving 6 bases between the germline ends. CDR3 size: 12 residues. Germline CDR1 is LNHNV and CDR2 is YYDKDF (reference sequence). The CDR3 DNA reads TGTGCCACCAGCAGAGATTGGGGTGAGCAGTTCTTC. This sequence encodes CATSRDWGEQFF.

The chain employs TRBV29-1 and TRBJ1-2, with no clear D. CDR1 is SQVTM, CDR2 ANQGSEA, per germline. Trimming removed 3 bases at V and 5 bases at J, with 10 bases between. The CDR3 has 12 amino acids. CDR3 region: CSVDGVGYGYTF. CDR3 in DNA: TGCAGCGTTGACGGGGTTGGTTATGGCTACACCTTC.